This T cell receptor (beta chain) comes out of a study of beta chain features in type 1 diabetes listed by TCRdb under 2018. Concerning the study at large: Patients and healthy donors did not differ in mean age, gender distribution, total cell number or subset yield. A total of around 110,000,000 sorted cells were examined across all samples, and RNA yield correlated strongly with the number of cells per subset. In the study, recently diagnosed type 1 diabetes patients and matched healthy donors were compared on the TCRB repertoires of their sorted circulating CD4+ T cell subsets. Naive and central memory subsets were obtained from all 30 or so donors, but regulatory and stem cell-like memory subsets were isolated from only 8 patients and roughly 8 healthy donors.

The High Capacity cDNA Reverse Transcription Kit was used to reverse transcribe all of the isolated RNA, meaning that expressed TCRB transcripts were what got sequenced. Naive, central memory and regulatory T cell samples underwent deep immunoSEQ sequencing, averaging around 4 million total reads per sample. After sorted cells were lysed in RLT buffer, RNA was extracted with DNase-treated RNeasy Micro or Mini kits, with the choice depending on cell number. To prevent cross-contamination, each cell subset was processed individually, whereas patient and healthy donor samples were processed jointly. The immunoSEQ multiplex PCR was used to amplify TCRB sequences from cDNA, yielding 87-bp fragments that span the CDR3 region. Sequencing of the amplicons was performed on the Illumina HiSeq platform. In the paper's pipeline: Synthetic template baselines were used to correct PCR bias computationally, reads within Hamming distance 2 were collapsed, and singletons that could not be merged were discarded. Reads were aligned to IMGT to assign V, D and J genes, CDR3 length, and insertions or deletions at six rearrangement sites. Within each subset, clonotype counts were normalized to the number of sorted cells before true diversity and Gini coefficients were calculated with the tcR R package. The overlap coefficient, calculated on TCRB nucleotide sequences, was used to quantify repertoire sharing. As a proxy for the pre-selection repertoire, out-of-frame TCRB sequences from naive cells were analyzed. TCRdb re-hosts the immuneACCESS table, in-frame sequences only. Its copies lack some clones; in the studies checked, an unresolved V gene accounts for under half of them, and the cause for the rest is not known. Clone size and the V and J calls come from that table; the DNA yielded D and trimming. Present in this sample are about 330,000 clones, about 10% of which were seen just once. Of the sample, approximately 0.016% falls within the top ten clones.

CDR1 LNHDA and CDR2 SQIVND are derived from the germline V gene (reference sequence). Between the V and J ends, shortened by 3 bases and 7 bases respectively, the junction contains 18 bases. Including the terminal cysteine and phenylalanine, the CDR3 comprises 16 residues. Only CDR3 DNA remains: 48 bases, in frame from the first base. Each donor gave one peripheral blood draw, averaging approximately 0.11 L, which was collected into heparinised tubes. A BD FACSAria II was used to sort naive, central memory, regulatory and stem cell-like memory CD4+ T cells with a panel that included CD45RO, CCR7, CD25, CD127, CD95 and CD27. A purity above 95% was achieved for all sorted populations. PBMCs were isolated immediately by Lymphoprep density gradient centrifugation and stained directly without culture. Samples were stained and sorted in pairs, with one healthy donor and one patient per experiment, so that batch effects were minimized.

The research as a whole found: Shorter templates might be favored by PCR, yet because patient and control samples were amplified and corrected together, any such skew would affect both groups equally. In all four CD4+ subsets, TCRB CDR3 length was moderately but significantly shorter in type 1 diabetes patients. Because the HLA sub-analyses included only small numbers of individuals, any influence of HLA type on TCRB rearrangement was left unresolved. The naive, central memory and regulatory TCRB repertoires appeared to resemble one another more closely among patients than among healthy donors. Sequencing cDNA rather than genomic DNA could over-represent highly expressing activated cells, although activation and CD3 levels did not differ between groups. At VDJ recombination sites, type 1 diabetes patients had fewer insertions and more deleted nucleotides, which implies abnormalities in thymic rearrangement.

This clone turned up a few times. Its cognate antigen has yet to be identified. No much larger clone exists at a distance of one base, and base qualities are not known. The sequence joins TRBV19 to TRBJ2-2; a weak D assignment points to TRBD2 (6 bases agree). Sequences were obtained from naive CD4+ T cells from blood. The cell subset or site label, as the study defines it: true naive CD4+ T cells. The source of this sequence is a woman aged 30 to 39 in good health. The CDR3 here reads CASSMVRGKSGGELFF. Read as DNA, the sequence is TGTGCCAGTAGTATGGTCCGGGGGAAAAGTGGCGGGGAGCTGTTTTTT.